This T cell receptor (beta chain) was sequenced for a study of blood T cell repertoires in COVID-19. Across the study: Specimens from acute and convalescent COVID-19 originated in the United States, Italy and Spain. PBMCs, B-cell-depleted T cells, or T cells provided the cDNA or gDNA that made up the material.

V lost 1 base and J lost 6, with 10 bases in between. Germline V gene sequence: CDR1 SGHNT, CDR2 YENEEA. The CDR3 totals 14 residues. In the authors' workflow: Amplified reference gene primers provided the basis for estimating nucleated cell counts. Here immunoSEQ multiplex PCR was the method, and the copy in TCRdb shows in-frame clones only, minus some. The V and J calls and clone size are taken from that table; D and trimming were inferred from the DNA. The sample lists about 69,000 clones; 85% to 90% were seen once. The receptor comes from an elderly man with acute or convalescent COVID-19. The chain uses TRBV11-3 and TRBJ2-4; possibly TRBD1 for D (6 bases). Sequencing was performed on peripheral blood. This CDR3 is CASSLAGEGNIQYF. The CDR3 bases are TGTGCCAGCAGCTTAGCAGGGGAAGGAAACATTCAGTACTTC.